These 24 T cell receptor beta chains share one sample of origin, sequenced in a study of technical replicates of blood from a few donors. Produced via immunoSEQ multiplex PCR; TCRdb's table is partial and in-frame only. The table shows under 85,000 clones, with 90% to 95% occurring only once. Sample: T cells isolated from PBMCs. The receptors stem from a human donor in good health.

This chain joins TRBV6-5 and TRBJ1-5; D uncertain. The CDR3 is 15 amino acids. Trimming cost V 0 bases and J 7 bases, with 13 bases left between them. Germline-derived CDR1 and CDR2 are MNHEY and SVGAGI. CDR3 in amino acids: CASSYSITAGQPQHF. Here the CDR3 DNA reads TGTGCCAGCAGTTACTCGATTACGGCGGGCCAGCCCCAGCATTTT.

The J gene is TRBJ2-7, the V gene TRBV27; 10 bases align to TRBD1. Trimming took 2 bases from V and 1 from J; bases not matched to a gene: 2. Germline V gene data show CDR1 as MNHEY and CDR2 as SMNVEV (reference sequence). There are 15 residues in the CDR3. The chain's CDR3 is CASSLRDRGSYEQYF. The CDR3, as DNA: TGTGCCAGCAGTTTACGGGACAGGGGATCCTACGAGCAGTACTTC.

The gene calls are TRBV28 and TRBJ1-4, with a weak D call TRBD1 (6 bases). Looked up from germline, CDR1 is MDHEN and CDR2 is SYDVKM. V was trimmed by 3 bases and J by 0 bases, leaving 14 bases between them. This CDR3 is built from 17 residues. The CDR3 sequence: CASSFEQGEATNEKLFF. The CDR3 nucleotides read TGTGCCAGCAGTTTCGAACAGGGAGAGGCAACTAATGAAAAACTGTTTTTT.

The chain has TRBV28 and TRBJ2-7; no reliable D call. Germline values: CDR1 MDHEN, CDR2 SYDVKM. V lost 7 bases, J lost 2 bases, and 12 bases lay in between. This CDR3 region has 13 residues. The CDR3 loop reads CASMAQVPYEQYF. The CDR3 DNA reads TGTGCCAGCATGGCCCAGGTCCCCTACGAGCAGTACTTC.

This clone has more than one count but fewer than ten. CDR3 nucleotide sequence: TGTGCCAGCAGCGGAAACGAGCGTTACACCGGGGAGCTGTTTTTT. Its translation: CASSGNERYTGELFF. The chain employs TRBV9 and TRBJ2-2; D call uncertain. V gave up 3 bases and J gave up 3 bases, with 12 bases separating them. CDR3 length: 15 amino acids. Germline CDR1 SGDLS, CDR2 YYNGEE.

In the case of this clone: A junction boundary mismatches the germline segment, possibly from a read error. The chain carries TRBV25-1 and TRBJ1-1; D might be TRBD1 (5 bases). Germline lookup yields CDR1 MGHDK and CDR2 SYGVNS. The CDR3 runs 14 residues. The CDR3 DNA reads TGTGCCAGTAGTGTAGGACATTTGAACACTGAAGCTTTCTTT. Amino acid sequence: CASSVGHLNTEAFF.

For the CDR3, the DNA is TGTGCCACCAGCAGAGATCGGGGGACTGAGCAGTTCTTC. As protein: CATSRDRGTEQFF. The V call is TRBV15, the J call TRBJ2-1; possible D gene TRBD2, 6 bases. There are 13 residues in the CDR3. Trimming pared 0 bases from V and 9 bases from J, leaving 9 bases between. From germline, CDR1 is LNHNV and CDR2 YYDKDF (reference sequence).

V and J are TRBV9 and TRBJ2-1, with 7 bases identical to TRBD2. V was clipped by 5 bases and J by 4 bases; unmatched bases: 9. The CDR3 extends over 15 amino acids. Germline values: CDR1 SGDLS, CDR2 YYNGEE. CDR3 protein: CASSRAGKGYNEQFF. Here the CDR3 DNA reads TGTGCCAGCAGTCGAGCGGGGAAGGGTTACAATGAGCAGTTCTTC.

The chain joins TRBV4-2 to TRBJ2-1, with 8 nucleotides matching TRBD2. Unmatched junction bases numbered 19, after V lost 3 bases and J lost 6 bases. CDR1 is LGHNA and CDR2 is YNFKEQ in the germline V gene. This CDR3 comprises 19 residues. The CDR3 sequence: CASSHRTAVGLAPLNEQFF. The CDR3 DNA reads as TGTGCCAGCAGCCACAGGACAGCTGTAGGACTAGCCCCCCTCAATGAGCAGTTCTTC.

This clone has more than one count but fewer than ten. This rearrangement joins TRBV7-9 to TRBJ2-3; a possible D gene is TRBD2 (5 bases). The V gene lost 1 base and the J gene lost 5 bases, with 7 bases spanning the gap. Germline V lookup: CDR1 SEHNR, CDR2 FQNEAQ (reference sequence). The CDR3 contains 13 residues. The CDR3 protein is CASSLDGRDTQYF. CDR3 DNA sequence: TGTGCCAGCAGCTTAGATGGGAGAGATACGCAGTATTTT. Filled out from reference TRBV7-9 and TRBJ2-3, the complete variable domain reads DTGVSQNPRHKITKRGQNVTFRCDPISEHNRLYWYRQTLGQGPEFLTYFQNEAQLEKSRLLSDRFSAERPKGSFSTLEIQRTEQGDSAMYLCASSLDGRDTQYFGPGTRLTVL.

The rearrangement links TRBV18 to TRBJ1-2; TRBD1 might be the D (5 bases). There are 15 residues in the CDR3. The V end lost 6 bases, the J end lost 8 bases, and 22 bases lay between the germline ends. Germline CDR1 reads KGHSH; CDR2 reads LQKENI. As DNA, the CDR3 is TGTGCCAGCTCCCCTGACCGGGACTCAGTACAAGGCTACACCTTC. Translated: CASSPDRDSVQGYTF.

The CDR3 sequence is CASSEVPGTNTGELFF. The CDR3 nucleotides are TGTGCCAGCAGTGAAGTTCCAGGGACGAACACCGGGGAGCTGTTTTTT. The chain couples TRBV6-1 to TRBJ2-2, with D possibly TRBD1 on 5 matching bases. CDR3 length: 16 residues. The germline V and J ends were trimmed by 1 base and 0 bases, with 9 bases remaining between them. The germline V gene has CDR1 MNHNS and CDR2 SASEGT.

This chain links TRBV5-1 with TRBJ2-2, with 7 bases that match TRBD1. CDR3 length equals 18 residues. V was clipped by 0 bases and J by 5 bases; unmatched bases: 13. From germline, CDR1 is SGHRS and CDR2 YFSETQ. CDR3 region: CASSLETGATQVTGELFF. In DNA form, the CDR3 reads TGCGCCAGCAGCTTGGAAACAGGGGCCACCCAGGTTACCGGGGAGCTGTTTTTT.

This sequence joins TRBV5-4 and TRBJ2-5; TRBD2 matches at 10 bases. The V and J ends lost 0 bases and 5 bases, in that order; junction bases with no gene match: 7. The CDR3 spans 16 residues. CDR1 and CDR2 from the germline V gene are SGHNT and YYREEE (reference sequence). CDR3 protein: CASSLEASGRGETQYF. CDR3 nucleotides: TGTGCCAGCAGCTTGGAGGCTAGCGGGAGAGGGGAGACCCAGTACTTC.

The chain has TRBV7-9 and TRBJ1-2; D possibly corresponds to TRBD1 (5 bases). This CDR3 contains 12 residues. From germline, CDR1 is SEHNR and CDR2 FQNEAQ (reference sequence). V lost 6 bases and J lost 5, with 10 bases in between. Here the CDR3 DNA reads TGTGCCAGCAGGTCGGGGGGGTATGGCTACACCTTC. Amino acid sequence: CASRSGGYGYTF.

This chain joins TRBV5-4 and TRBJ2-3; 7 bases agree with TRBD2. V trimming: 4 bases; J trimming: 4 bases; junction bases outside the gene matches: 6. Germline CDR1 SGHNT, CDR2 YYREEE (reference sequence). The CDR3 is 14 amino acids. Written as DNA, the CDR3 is TGTGCCAGCAGCATGACTAGCTCTCCAGATACGCAGTATTTT. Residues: CASSMTSSPDTQYF.

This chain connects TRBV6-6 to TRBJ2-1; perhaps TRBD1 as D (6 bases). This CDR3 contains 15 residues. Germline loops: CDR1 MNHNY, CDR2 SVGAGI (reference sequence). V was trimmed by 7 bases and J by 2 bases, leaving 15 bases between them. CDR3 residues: CASTQKGGTYNEQFF. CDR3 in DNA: TGTGCCAGCACCCAAAAAGGGGGAACCTACAATGAGCAGTTCTTC.

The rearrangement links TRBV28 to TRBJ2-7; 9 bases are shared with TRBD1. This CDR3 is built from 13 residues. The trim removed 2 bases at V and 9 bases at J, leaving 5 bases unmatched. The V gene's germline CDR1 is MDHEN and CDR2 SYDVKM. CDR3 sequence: CASSLGTGFGQYF. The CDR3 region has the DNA TGTGCCAGCAGTTTAGGGACAGGGTTCGGGCAGTACTTC.

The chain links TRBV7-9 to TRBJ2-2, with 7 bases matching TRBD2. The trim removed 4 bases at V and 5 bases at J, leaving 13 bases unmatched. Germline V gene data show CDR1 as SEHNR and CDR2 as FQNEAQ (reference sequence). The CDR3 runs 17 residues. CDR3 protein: CASSSLPGGRGTGELFF. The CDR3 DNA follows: TGTGCCAGCAGCTCCCTCCCGGGGGGACGGGGGACCGGGGAGCTGTTTTTT.

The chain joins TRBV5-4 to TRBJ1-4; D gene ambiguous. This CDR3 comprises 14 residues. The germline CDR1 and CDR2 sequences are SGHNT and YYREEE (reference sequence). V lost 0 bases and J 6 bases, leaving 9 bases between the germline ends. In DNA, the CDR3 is TGTGCCAGCAGCTTGGGACCCCGGGATGAAAAACTGTTTTTT. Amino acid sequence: CASSLGPRDEKLFF. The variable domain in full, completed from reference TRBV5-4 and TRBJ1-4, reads ETGVTQSPTHLIKTRGQQVTLRCSSQSGHNTVSWYQQALGQGPQFIFQYYREEENGRGNFPPRFSGLQFPNYSSELNVNALELDDSALYLCASSLGPRDEKLFFGSGTQLSVL.

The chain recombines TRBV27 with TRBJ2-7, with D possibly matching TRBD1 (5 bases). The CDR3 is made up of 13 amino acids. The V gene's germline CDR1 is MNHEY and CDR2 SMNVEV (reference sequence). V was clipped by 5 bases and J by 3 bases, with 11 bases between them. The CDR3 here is CASSAGMGYEQYF. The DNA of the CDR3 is TGTGCCAGCAGTGCAGGGATGGGCTACGAGCAGTACTTC.

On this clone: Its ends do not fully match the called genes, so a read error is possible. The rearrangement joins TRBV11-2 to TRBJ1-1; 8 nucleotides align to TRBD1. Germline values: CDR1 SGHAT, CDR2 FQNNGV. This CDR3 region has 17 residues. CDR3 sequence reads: CASSLDGTGPMNTEAFF. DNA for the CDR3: TGTGCCAGCAGCCTAGATGGGACAGGTCCTATGAACACTGAAGCTTTCTTT.

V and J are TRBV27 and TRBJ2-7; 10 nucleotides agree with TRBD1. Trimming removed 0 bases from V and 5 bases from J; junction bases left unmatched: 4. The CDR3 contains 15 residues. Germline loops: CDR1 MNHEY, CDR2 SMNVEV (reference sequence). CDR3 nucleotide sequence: TGTGCCAGCAGTTTATCTGTCGGGACAGGGGACGAGCAGTACTTC. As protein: CASSLSVGTGDEQYF.

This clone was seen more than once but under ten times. The CDR3 protein is CASSSTGNTEAFF. The CDR3 DNA follows: TGTGCCAGCAGTTCGACAGGGAACACTGAAGCTTTCTTT. This chain joins TRBV6-1 and TRBJ1-1; the D gene is possibly TRBD1 (6 bases). The V end lost 5 bases, the J end lost 1 base, and 8 bases lay between the germline ends. The CDR3 totals 13 residues. Germline CDR1 MNHNS, CDR2 SASEGT.